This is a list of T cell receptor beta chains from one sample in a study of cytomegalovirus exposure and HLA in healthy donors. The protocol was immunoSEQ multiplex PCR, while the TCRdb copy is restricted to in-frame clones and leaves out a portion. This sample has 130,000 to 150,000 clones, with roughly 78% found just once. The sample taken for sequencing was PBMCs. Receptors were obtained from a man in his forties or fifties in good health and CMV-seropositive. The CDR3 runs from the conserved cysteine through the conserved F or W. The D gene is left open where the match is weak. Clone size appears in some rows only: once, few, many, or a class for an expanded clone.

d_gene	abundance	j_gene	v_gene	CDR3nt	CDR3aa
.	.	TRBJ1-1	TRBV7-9	TGTGCCAGCACCCTAAACCTCATGGAAGCTTTCTTT	CASTLNLMEAFF
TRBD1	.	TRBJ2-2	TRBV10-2	TGCGCCACCTCCGGGACAGGGAGGGCCGGGGAGCTGTTTTTT	CATSGTGRAGELFF
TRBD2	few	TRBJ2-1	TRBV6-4	TGTGCCAGCAGTGGCGGGACTAGCGAGATAAATGAGCAGTTCTTC	CASSGGTSEINEQFF
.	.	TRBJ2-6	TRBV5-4	TGTGCCAGCAGCTTGCAATCTGGGGCCAACGTCCTGACTTTC	CASSLQSGANVLTF
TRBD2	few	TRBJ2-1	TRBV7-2	TGTGCCAGCAGCTTGGGGGCGATAGCGGGAGTCAAAAATGAGCAGTTCTTC	CASSLGAIAGVKNEQFF
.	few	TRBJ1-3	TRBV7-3	TGTGCCAGCAGCCTATCGGGTTGGCGGGGACCTGGAAACACCATATATTTT	CASSLSGWRGPGNTIYF
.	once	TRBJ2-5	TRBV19	TGTGCCAGTAGTATCCGGTTGCAGGGGCGGGAGACCCAGTACTTC	CASSIRLQGRETQYF
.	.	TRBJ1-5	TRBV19	TGTGCCAGTAGTATAGGACCGGCAGGCTTCAATCAGCCCCAGCATTTT	CASSIGPAGFNQPQHF
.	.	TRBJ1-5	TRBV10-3	TGTGCCATCAGCCCCCGGGGGGCAAATCAGCCCCAGCATTTT	CAISPRGANQPQHF
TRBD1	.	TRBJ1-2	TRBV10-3	TGTGCCATCAGTGAGCCGGACAGGGGGCGAAAGGGCTACACCTTC	CAISEPDRGRKGYTF
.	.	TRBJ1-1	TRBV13	TGTGCCAGCAGCCCAGGGGATACTGAAGCTTTCTTT	CASSPGDTEAFF
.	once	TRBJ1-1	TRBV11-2	TGTGCCAGCAGCCCCGAGATCCGAAGTGACACTGAAGCTTTCTTT	CASSPEIRSDTEAFF
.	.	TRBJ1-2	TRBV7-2	TGTGCCAGCAGCCCGGCCGGGTCCGGGTATGGCTACACCTTC	CASSPAGSGYGYTF
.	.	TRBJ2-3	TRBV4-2	TGTGCCAGCAGCCAACGACTAGTGAACACAGATACGCAGTATTTT	CASSQRLVNTDTQYF
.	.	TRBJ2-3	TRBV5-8	TGTGCCAGCAGCTTGTTAGGCGGGATAGGAGGAGATACGCAGTATTTT	CASSLLGGIGGDTQYF
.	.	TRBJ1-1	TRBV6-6	TGTGCCAGCAGCCGCGGACAGTTGAACACTGAAGCTTTCTTT	CASSRGQLNTEAFF
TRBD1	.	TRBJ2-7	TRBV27	TGTGCCAGCAGTTTGAGGGGGCCCTACGAGCAGTACTTC	CASSLRGPYEQYF
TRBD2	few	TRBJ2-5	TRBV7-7	TGTGCCAGCAGTCCGGACCGTGCGGGAGCCCAGTACTTC	CASSPDRAGAQYF
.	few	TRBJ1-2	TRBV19	TGTGCCAGTAGTGGGTCAGGGTCACTGGATGGCTACACCTTC	CASSGSGSLDGYTF
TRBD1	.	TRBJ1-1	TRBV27	TGTGCCAGCAGTCGAATAGACAGGGGCCACACTGAAGCTTTCTTT	CASSRIDRGHTEAFF
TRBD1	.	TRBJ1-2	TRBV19	TGTGCCAGTAGTACCGTCCCGGGACAGGGTATCTCGATTGGTGGCTACACCTTC	CASSTVPGQGISIGGYTF
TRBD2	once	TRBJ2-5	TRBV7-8	TGTGCCAGCAGTTTAGCGATCGAGGCTAGCGGATACTTACAAGAGACCCAGTACTTC	CASSLAIEASGYLQETQYF
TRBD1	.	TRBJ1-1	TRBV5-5	TGTGCCAGCAGCCTCGGGACAGGGTCGAAATCTGAAGCTTTCTTT	CASSLGTGSKSEAFF
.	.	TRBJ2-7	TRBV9	TGTGCCAGCGGGGGACTCGCGGACGACGAGCAGTACTTC	CASGGLADDEQYF
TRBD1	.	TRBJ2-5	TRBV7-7	TGTGCCAGCAGCGAGACAGGGATGGGGGAGACCCAGTACTTC	CASSETGMGETQYF
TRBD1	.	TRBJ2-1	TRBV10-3	TGTGCCATCGGCGGGACAGGTCCGGACAATGAGCAGTTCTTC	CAIGGTGPDNEQFF
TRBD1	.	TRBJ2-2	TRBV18	TGTGCCAGCTCACGTCAGGACAGGGACACCGGGGAGCTGTTTTTT	CASSRQDRDTGELFF
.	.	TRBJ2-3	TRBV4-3	TGCGCCAGCAGCCAAGATGTAGGCAGGGGAAGGCATGGAGATACGCAGTATTTT	CASSQDVGRGRHGDTQYF
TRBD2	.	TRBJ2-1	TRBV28	TGTGCCAGCAGTTTACTAGCGGGAGTGCTGGATGAGCAGTTCTTC	CASSLLAGVLDEQFF
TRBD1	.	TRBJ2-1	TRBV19	TGTGCCAGTGGTTCTCCAGGGGGCGCGGGTGAGCAGTTCTTC	CASGSPGGAGEQFF
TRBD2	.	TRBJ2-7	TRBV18	TGTGCCAGCTCACCTTCTCGGGGAGGGCCCTACGAGCAGTACTTC	CASSPSRGGPYEQYF
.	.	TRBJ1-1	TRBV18	TGTGCCAGCTCACCAAGCCGCACCCCGAACACTGAAGCTTTCTTT	CASSPSRTPNTEAFF
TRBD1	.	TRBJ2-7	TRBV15	TGTGCCACCAGCGCCCGGGGACAGGGGATTTCCTACGAGCAGTACTTC	CATSARGQGISYEQYF
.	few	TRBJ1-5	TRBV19	TGTGCCAGTAGCGGCAAAGGGAGTCATAGCAATCAGCCCCAGCATTTT	CASSGKGSHSNQPQHF
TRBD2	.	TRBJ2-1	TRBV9	TGTGCCAGCAGCCTTGGACTAGCGAAGGGTACTGAGCAGTTCTTC	CASSLGLAKGTEQFF
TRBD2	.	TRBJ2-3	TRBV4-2	TGTGCCAGCAGCCCCTTTGGGACTAGCGGCACAGATACGCAGTATTTT	CASSPFGTSGTDTQYF
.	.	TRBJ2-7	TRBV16	TGTGCCAGCAGCCAATCGAGACAGACCTACGAGCAGTACTTC	CASSQSRQTYEQYF
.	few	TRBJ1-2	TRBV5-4	TGTGCCAGCAGCTTTGGGGACACCCTTAACTATGGCTACACCTTC	CASSFGDTLNYGYTF
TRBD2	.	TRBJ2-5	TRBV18	TGTGCCAGCTCACCCAGGACTAGCCGGGAGACCCAGTACTTC	CASSPRTSRETQYF
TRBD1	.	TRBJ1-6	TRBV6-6	TGTGCCAGCAGCCGTGGACAGGGGACCTATAATTCACCCCTCCACTTT	CASSRGQGTYNSPLHF